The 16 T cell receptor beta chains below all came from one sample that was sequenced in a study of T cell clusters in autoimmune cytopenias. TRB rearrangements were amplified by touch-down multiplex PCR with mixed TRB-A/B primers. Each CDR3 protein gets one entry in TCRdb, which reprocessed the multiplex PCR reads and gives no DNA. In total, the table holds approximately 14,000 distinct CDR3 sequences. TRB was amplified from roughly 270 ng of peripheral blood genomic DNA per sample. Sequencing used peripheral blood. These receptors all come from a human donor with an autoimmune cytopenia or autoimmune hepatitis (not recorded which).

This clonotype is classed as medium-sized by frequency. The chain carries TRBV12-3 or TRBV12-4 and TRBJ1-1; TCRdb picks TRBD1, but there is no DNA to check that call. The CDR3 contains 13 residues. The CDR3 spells CASSLQGSSEAFF.

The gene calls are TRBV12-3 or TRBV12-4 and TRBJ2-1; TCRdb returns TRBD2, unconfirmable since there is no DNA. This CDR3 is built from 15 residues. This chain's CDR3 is CASSSSGGTYNEQFF.

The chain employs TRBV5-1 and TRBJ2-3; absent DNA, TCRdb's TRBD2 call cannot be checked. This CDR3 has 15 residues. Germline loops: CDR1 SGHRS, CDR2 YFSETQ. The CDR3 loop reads CASSSSWVEGHTQYF. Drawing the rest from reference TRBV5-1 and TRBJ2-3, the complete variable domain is KAGVTQTPRYLIKTRGQQVTLSCSPISGHRSVSWYQQTPGQGLQFLFEYFSETQRNKGNFPGRFSGRQFSNSRSEMNVSTLELGDSALYLCASSSSWVEGHTQYFGPGTRLTVL.

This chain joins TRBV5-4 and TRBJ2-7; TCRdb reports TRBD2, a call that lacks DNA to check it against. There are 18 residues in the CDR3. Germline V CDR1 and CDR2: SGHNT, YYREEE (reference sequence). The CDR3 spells CASSSLLTSDPLPYEQYF.

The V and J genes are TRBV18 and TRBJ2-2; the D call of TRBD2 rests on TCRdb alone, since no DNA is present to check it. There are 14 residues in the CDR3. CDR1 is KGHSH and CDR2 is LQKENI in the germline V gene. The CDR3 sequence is CASSFQREPGELFF.

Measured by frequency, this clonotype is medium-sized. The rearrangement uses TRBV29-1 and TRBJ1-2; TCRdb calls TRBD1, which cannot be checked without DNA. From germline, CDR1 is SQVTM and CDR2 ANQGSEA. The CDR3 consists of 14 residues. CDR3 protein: CSVEEGPGYYGYTF.

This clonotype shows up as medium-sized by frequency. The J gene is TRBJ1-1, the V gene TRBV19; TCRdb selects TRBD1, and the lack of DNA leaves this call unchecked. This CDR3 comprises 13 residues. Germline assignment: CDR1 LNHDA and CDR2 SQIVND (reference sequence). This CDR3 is CASRVQGNTEAFF.

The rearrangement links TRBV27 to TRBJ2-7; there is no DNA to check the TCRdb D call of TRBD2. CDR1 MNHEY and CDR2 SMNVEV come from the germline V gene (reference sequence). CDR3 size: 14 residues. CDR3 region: CASSSRLAGGPQYF.

Here the CDR3 reads CASSLTGLRIDTQYF. V is TRBV5-1 and J is TRBJ2-3; as DNA is missing, the TRBD1 call by TCRdb cannot be tested. The germline gives CDR1 SGHRS, CDR2 YFSETQ. The CDR3 has 15 residues.

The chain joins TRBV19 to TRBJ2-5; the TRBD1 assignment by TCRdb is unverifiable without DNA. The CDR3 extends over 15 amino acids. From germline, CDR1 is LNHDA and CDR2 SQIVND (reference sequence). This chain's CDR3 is CASSKRQGAPEAQYF.

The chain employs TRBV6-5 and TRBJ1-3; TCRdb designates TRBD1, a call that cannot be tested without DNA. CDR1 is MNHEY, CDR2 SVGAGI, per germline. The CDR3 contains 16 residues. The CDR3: CASGSIQGARGNTIYF.

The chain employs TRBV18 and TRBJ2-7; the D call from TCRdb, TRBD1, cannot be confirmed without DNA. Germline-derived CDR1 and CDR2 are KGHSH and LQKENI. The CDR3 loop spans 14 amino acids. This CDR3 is CASSPASGQGEQYF.

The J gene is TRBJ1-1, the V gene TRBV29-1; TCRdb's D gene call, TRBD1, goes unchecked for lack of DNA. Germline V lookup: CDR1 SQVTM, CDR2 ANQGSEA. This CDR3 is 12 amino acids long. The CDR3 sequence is CSVRQGRTEAFF.

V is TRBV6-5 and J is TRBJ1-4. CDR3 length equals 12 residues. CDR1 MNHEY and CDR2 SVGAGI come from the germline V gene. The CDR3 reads CASGRAMEKLFF.

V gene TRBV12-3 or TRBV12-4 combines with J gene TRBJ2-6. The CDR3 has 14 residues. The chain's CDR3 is CASSQGSGANVLTF.

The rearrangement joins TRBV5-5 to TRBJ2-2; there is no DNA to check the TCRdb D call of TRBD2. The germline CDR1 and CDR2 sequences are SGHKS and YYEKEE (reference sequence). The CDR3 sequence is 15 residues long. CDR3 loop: CASSHSGRIIGELFF.